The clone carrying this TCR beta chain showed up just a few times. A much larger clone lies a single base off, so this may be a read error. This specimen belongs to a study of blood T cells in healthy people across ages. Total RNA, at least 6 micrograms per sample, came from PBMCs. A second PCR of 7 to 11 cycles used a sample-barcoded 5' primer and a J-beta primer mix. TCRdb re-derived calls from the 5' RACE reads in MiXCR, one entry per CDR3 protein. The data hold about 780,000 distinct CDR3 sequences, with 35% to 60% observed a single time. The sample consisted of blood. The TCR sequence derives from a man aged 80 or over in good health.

The CDR3 DNA follows: TGTGCCAGCAGTACCGTAGCGGGAGGGGGAGAGACCCAGTACTTC. Protein: CASSTVAGGGETQYF. The chain couples TRBV28 to TRBJ2-5; 11 positions match TRBD2. CDR1 is MDHEN, CDR2 SYDVKM, per germline. After removal of 5 bases from V and 4 bases from J, the junction contained 6 bases not matched to a gene. CDR3 length: 15 residues.